These 18 T cell receptor beta chains share one sample of origin, sequenced in a study of tumor-infiltrating lymphocytes in oesophageal squamous cell carcinoma. TCRdb recomputed calls from the PCR reads with MiXCR, one row per CDR3 protein. The data show about 20,000 distinct CDR3 sequences, about two fifths seen once. Sequencing was carried out using esophageal tumor tissue. The source of these receptors is a male donor with esophageal squamous cell carcinoma.

A remark on this clonotype: The CDR3 end shows no conserved phenylalanine or tryptophan, and so a read error is likely. No DNA is shown, since the ends of the CDR3 on it are uncertain; the CDR3 is the one TCRdb lists. J is TRBJ2-7 and V is TRBV10-3. Germline values: CDR1 ENHRY, CDR2 SYGVKD. Including both end residues, the CDR3 is 15 amino acids long. CDR3 in amino acids: CAISESPDYGYTFGS.

Remarks on this clonotype: Since no conserved phenylalanine or tryptophan closes the CDR3, a read error is the likely cause. The DNA is left out, because the CDR3 cannot be placed on it with certainty; the CDR3 is given as TCRdb lists it. The chain has TRBV12-3 or TRBV12-4 and TRBJ2-7; TRBD1, the table's D call, was not compared with the DNA. With termini counted, the CDR3 has 15 amino acids. CDR3 amino acids: CASSWTGSYGYTFGS.

CDR3: CASSPPDRPNYGYTF. The CDR3 DNA is TGTGCCAGCAGTCCCCCGGACAGGCCAAACTATGGCTACACCTTC. This chain connects TRBV28 to TRBJ2-5, with 7 bases lining up with TRBD1. The DNA end favors TRBJ1-2, so the J call may be wrong. The CDR3 has 15 residues. Germline CDR1 and CDR2: MDHEN and SYDVKM.

This clonotype was seen ten or more times. The genes are TRBV7-9 and TRBJ1-5; D gene ambiguous. The V gene lost 4 bases and the J gene lost 3 bases, with 7 bases spanning the gap. The CDR3 contains 13 residues. The germline V gene has CDR1 SEHNR and CDR2 FQNEAQ (reference sequence). The CDR3 protein is CASSSGSNQPQHF. The CDR3 DNA sequence: TGTGCCAGCAGCTCCGGGTCCAATCAGCCCCAGCATTTT.

V and J are TRBV10-2 and TRBJ2-3; TRBD2 agrees at 9 bases. Germline lookup yields CDR1 WSHSY and CDR2 SAAADI. The V and J ends lost 5 bases and 1 base, in that order; junction bases with no gene match: 10. There are 17 residues in the CDR3. DNA for the CDR3: TGCGCCAGCAGTACGGGGCATAGCGGGAGTGGCACAGATACGCAGTATTTT. Protein sequence: CASSTGHSGSGTDTQYF.

This clonotype was counted a few times. The rearrangement joins TRBV15 to TRBJ2-7; no definite D call. There are 15 residues in the CDR3. With 3 bases removed from V and 1 base from J, the gap between germline ends came to 13 bases. Germline CDR1 is LNHNV and CDR2 is YYDKDF (reference sequence). The CDR3 DNA is TGTGCCACCAGCAGCAGCTACAGTAGTTCCTACGAGCAGTACTTC. It specifies CATSSSYSSSYEQYF.

This clonotype came up many times. This rearrangement joins TRBV5-1 to TRBJ2-3; 8 bases map to TRBD2. This CDR3 comprises 15 residues. V was pared by 5 bases and J by 0 bases, with 5 bases of the junction left unmatched. Germline V gene lookup returns CDR1 SGHRS and CDR2 YFSETQ. CDR3 sequence (DNA): TGCGCCAGCAGTCGGACTAGCTTTAGCACAGATACGCAGTATTTT. Protein sequence: CASSRTSFSTDTQYF.

This chain uses TRBV12-3 or TRBV12-4 with TRBJ2-1; 10 nucleotides agree with TRBD2. The length of the CDR3 is 14 residues. J gave up 5 bases and V 6 bases, and 4 bases lay outside the gene matches. CDR3 DNA sequence: TGTGCCAGCAGAGAGAGCGGGAGGGACAATGAGCAGTTCTTC. This encodes CASRESGRDNEQFF.

This clonotype was found a few times. The V gene is TRBV6-1, the J gene TRBJ2-5; D is unclear. The J call may be faulty, since TRBJ2-1 better matches the DNA end. This CDR3 is 14 amino acids long. In germline, CDR1 is MNHNS, CDR2 SASEGT. CDR3 DNA sequence: TGTGCCAGCAGTGAACCCTGGCGTAAGAATGAGCAGTTCTTC. This translates into CASSEPWRKNEQFF.

This clonotype was counted at least ten times. One end of the junction is discordant with germline, which a read error may explain. The chain employs TRBV24-1 and TRBJ2-5, with 7 bases identical to TRBD1. Germline-derived CDR1 and CDR2 are KGHDR and SFDVKD. The CDR3 spans 14 residues. The CDR3 loop is CATILGQDEHRGRF. The CDR3 DNA sequence: TGTGCCACCATTTTGGGCCAGGACGAGCACAGGGGCCGATTC.

This chain connects TRBV7-3 to TRBJ2-7; possibly TRBD2 for D (7 bases). The J call may be incorrect, as the DNA end agrees better with TRBJ2-1. CDR3 length equals 15 residues. Per the germline V gene, CDR1 is SGHTA and CDR2 is FQGTGA. This CDR3 is CASSGGGLGWGEQFF. The CDR3 bases are TGTGCCAGCAGCGGGGGGGGCCTGGGTTGGGGTGAGCAGTTCTTC.

Points on this clonotype: Likely a read error: the CDR3 ends without its conserved phenylalanine or tryptophan. It is unclear where the CDR3 begins or ends on the DNA, so no DNA is shown, and the CDR3 is as TCRdb lists it. This rearrangement joins TRBV5-3 to TRBJ2-7; the tabulated D call, TRBD1, remains unverified against the DNA. TRBV5-3 is an ORF, and what it does is uncertain. The CDR3 spans 14 amino acids, including both terminal residues. The CDR3 protein is CARSPGAGPTSSTM.

This clonotype was counted a single time. Being one base from a much bigger clone, this may be a read error. V is TRBV4-1 and J is TRBJ2-1; unclear D gene. The CDR3 totals 14 residues. CDR1 is MGHRA, CDR2 YSYEKL, per germline. DNA for the CDR3: TGTGCCAGCAGCCAAGCCGACGGATCCTACGAGCAGTTCTTC. It yields the protein CASSQADGSYEQFF.

Notes on this clonotype: This likely comes from a read error, as the CDR3 has no conserved phenylalanine or tryptophan at its end. It is unclear where the CDR3 begins or ends on the DNA, so no DNA is shown, and the CDR3 is as TCRdb lists it. The chain couples TRBV7-9 to TRBJ2-7; no DNA check was done on the table's D call, TRBD2. Germline values: CDR1 SEHNR, CDR2 FQNEAQ (reference sequence). Ends included, the CDR3 has 19 residues. The CDR3 sequence is CASSLRGRARTTDGYTFGS.

This clonotype turned up a few times. The chain has TRBV20-1 and TRBJ2-7; 7 bases line up with TRBD2. Gene TRBJ2-5 matches the end of the DNA better, so the J call may be wrong. This CDR3 comprises 14 residues. Germline CDR1 is DFQATT and CDR2 is SNEGSKA (reference sequence). This CDR3 is CSAFPAGRDETQYF. CDR3 sequence (DNA): TGCAGTGCTTTTCCAGCGGGAAGAGATGAGACCCAGTACTTC.

In this sample, this clonotype turned up many times. The chain joins TRBV19 to TRBJ2-1; 11 nucleotides agree with TRBD2. The J call may be mistaken, given a closer DNA end match to TRBJ2-7. CDR3 length: 16 residues. Germline V CDR1 and CDR2: LNHDA, SQIVND (reference sequence). This CDR3 is CASGDSGRAPGYEQYF. The CDR3 bases are TGTGCCAGTGGCGATAGCGGGAGGGCCCCTGGCTACGAGCAGTACTTC.

This clonotype was recorded once. The chain has TRBV7-3 and TRBJ2-5; 10 bases fit TRBD2. The DNA end is more similar to TRBJ2-1, so the J call may be wrong. This CDR3 has 16 residues. CDR1 is SGHTA and CDR2 is FQGTGA in the germline V gene. For the CDR3, the DNA is TGTGCCAGCAGCCCAAACTCCGGGACTAGCGACAATGAGCAGTTCTTC. As protein: CASSPNSGTSDNEQFF.

The V and J genes are TRBV7-2 and TRBJ2-4, with unresolved D. The length of the CDR3 is 16 residues. CDR1 and CDR2 (germline): SGHTA, FQGNSA. The V and J ends lost 2 bases and 13 bases respectively, with 24 bases between them. The CDR3: CASSLLLSGPYNEQYF. The CDR3 coding sequence is TGTGCCAGCAGCTTACTCCTCTCCGGTCCCTACAATGAGCAGTACTTC.